Reported below is one TCR beta chain. The data stem from a study of CD8 T cells in Susac syndrome. The CDR3 has 11 amino acids. Trimming took 4 bases from V and 4 from J, leaving 4 bases between them. Germline CDR1 reads SGHTA; CDR2 reads FQGNSA. Reverse transcription used about 0.5 to 1 ug RNA and random hexamers. TCRdb re-analysed the immunoSEQ multiplex PCR reads in MiXCR, keeping a single row per CDR3 protein. The sample lists under 350,000 distinct CDR3 sequences, about 90% occurring once. V is TRBV7-2 and J is TRBJ1-1, with D uncertain. The source material was CD4+ T cells from PBMCs. This TCR derives from a human donor with multiple sclerosis. The CDR3 region has the DNA TGTGCCAGCAGCTCCCTCACTGAAGCTTTCTTT. Translating gives CASSSLTEAFF.